This T cell receptor (beta chain) is drawn from a study of a mutant IDH1 vaccine in newly diagnosed glioma. With respect to this clone: Its cognate antigen is unknown. Other nucleotide sequences from this sample produce the same CDR3.

Some clones are missing from TCRdb's copy, which holds only in-frame ones; the method was immunoSEQ multiplex PCR. Among around 50,000 clones listed, 80% to 90% were seen once. Indicated time point: week 5, during vaccination. Vaccination used 300 ug of mutant IDH1 20-mer peptide per dose, with topical imiquimod. Trimming stripped 6 bases from V and 5 bases from J, with 4 bases between. This CDR3 has 11 residues. Germline V gene sequence: CDR1 MNHEY, CDR2 SVGAGI. The source material was PBMCs, sampled from a glioma patient whose treatment included an IDH1 peptide vaccine. The chain has TRBV6-5 and TRBJ1-4; D gene unclear. This receptor was taken from a middle-aged woman with glioma. CDR3 sequence reads: CASRENEKLFF. The CDR3 nucleotides read TGTGCCAGCAGGGAGAATGAAAAACTGTTTTTT.